A single sample gave rise to the 21 T cell receptor beta chains below, sequenced in a study of a mutant IDH1 vaccine in newly diagnosed glioma. Antigen specificity for these receptors is unknown. Time point described: week 47, end of study. Mutant IDH1 20-mer peptide, at 300 ug, made up each vaccine dose, with topical imiquimod. Measured with immunoSEQ multiplex PCR; TCRdb has only the in-frame clones, and not every one. This sample carries 50,000 or so clones, roughly 80% of them seen once, and the ten largest clones take around 4.5%. The material sequenced was PBMCs, taken from a glioma patient whose treatment included an IDH1 peptide vaccine. These receptors were obtained from a woman in her twenties or thirties with glioma. Some clones in this sample may be carry-over from other donors' samples.

The rearrangement links TRBV4-2 to TRBJ2-7, with a possible D match to TRBD1 (6 bases). The CDR3 sequence is 17 residues long. V shed 3 bases and J shed 6 bases, with 24 bases lying between them. CDR1 and CDR2 (germline): LGHNA, YNFKEQ. Written as DNA, the CDR3 is TGTGCCAGCAGCCACCACCGGGTAGGGGGAGATCAAAGCGAGCAGTACTTC. As protein: CASSHHRVGGDQSEQYF.

The chain combines TRBV29-1 with TRBJ2-3; maybe TRBD2 (6 bases). V was pared by 7 bases and J by 6 bases, with 14 bases between. This CDR3 comprises 12 residues. CDR1 is SQVTM and CDR2 is ANQGSEA in the germline V gene. The CDR3 DNA reads TGCAGCGGGGACTTCAGGGTCGATACGCAGTATTTT. Amino acids: CSGDFRVDTQYF.

The rearrangement uses TRBV4-1 and TRBJ1-4; D remains unclear. The V end lost 7 bases, the J end lost 8 bases, and 17 bases lay between the germline ends. The CDR3 contains 14 residues. Germline CDR1 is MGHRA and CDR2 is YSYEKL. The CDR3 bases are TGCGCCAGCACCACCCTCAACGGGAGGGAAAAACTGTTTTTT. This sequence encodes CASTTLNGREKLFF.

V and J are TRBV9 and TRBJ1-5; D gene unclear. From germline, CDR1 is SGDLS and CDR2 YYNGEE. This CDR3 region has 12 residues. V shed 3 bases and J shed 10 bases, with 11 bases lying between them. The DNA of the CDR3 is TGTGCCAGCAGCGGTCCCAGCGGACCCCAGCATTTT. Residues: CASSGPSGPQHF.

CDR3 in amino acids: CAWTLGGTYEQYF. The CDR3 region has the DNA TGTGCCTGGACCCTAGGGGGGACCTACGAGCAGTACTTC. This chain links TRBV30 with TRBJ2-7; tentatively, D is TRBD1 or TRBD2 (6 bases each). Germline CDR1 and CDR2: GTSNPN and SVGIG (reference sequence). The CDR3 has 13 amino acids. V was shortened by 4 bases and J by 2 bases, with 12 bases between the two germline ends.

J is TRBJ1-5 and V is TRBV9; D gene ambiguous. V gave up 4 bases and J gave up 8 bases, with 19 bases separating them. The CDR3 sequence is 15 residues long. Germline CDR1 and CDR2: SGDLS and YYNGEE. CDR3 DNA sequence: TGTGCCAGCAGCCGATCGGGCAGCGAGTCTGAGCCCCAGCATTTT. It yields the protein CASSRSGSESEPQHF. The entire variable domain, with the rest obtained from reference TRBV9 and TRBJ1-5, is as follows: DSGVTQTPKHLITATGQRVTLRCSPRSGDLSVYWYQQSLDQGLQFLIQYYNGEERAKGNILERFSAQQFPDLHSELNLSSLELGDSALYFCASSRSGSESEPQHFGDGTRLSIL.

This rearrangement joins TRBV10-3 to TRBJ1-5; TRBD1 agrees at 9 bases. V shed 4 bases and J 0 bases; nucleotides not matched to a gene: 13. The CDR3 spans 19 residues. The germline V gene encodes CDR1 ENHRY and CDR2 SYGVKD. The CDR3 nucleotides are TGTGCCATCAGTGCCTCCTGGGACAGGGACGCCTATAGCAATCAGCCCCAGCATTTT. Its translation: CAISASWDRDAYSNQPQHF.

This clone was seen more than once but under ten times. This chain links TRBV25-1 with TRBJ2-3, with unresolved D. From germline, CDR1 is MGHDK and CDR2 SYGVNS. CDR3 length: 15 amino acids. Trimming took 4 bases from V and 2 from J, leaving 13 bases between them. The CDR3 loop is CASSGYGGYTDTQYF. DNA of the CDR3: TGTGCCAGCAGTGGGTATGGCGGATACACAGATACGCAGTATTTT.

The rearrangement joins TRBV7-9 to TRBJ1-4, with a tentative D call TRBD1 (6 bases). Trimming left V 8 bases short and J 4 bases short, with 11 bases between. The CDR3 is made up of 13 amino acids. Germline assignment: CDR1 SEHNR and CDR2 FQNEAQ (reference sequence). The CDR3 bases are TGTGCCAGCTCGACAGGACATAATGAAAAACTGTTTTTT. This codes for CASSTGHNEKLFF.

The chain carries TRBV7-8 and TRBJ2-7; 11 nucleotides agree with TRBD2. The germline CDR1 and CDR2 sequences are SGHVS and FQNEAQ. This CDR3 has 14 residues. J gave up 6 bases and V 6 bases, and 7 bases lay outside the gene matches. In DNA, the CDR3 is TGTGCCAGCAGTACGACTAGCGGGATTTCCGAGCAGTACTTC. It is translated as CASSTTSGISEQYF.

As concerns this clone: Additional DNA sequences in this sample encode the identical CDR3. This chain links TRBV10-1 with TRBJ2-2; no clear D gene. V shed 2 bases and J shed 1 base, with 5 bases lying between them. The germline V gene encodes CDR1 WNHNN and CDR2 SYGVQD (reference sequence). The CDR3 extends over 14 amino acids. Written as DNA, the CDR3 is TGCGCCAGCAGTGAGGTGGGGAACACCGGGGAGCTGTTTTTT. It codes for CASSEVGNTGELFF.

The CDR3: CASSQEKEYEQYF. CDR3 bases: TGCGCCAGCAGCCAAGAAAAGGAGTACGAGCAGTACTTC. V gene TRBV4-1 combines with J gene TRBJ2-7; D is unclear. Trimming cost V 0 bases and J 4 bases, with 7 bases left between them. CDR1 MGHRA and CDR2 YSYEKL come from the germline V gene. The CDR3 contains 13 residues.

The chain recombines TRBV19 with TRBJ2-7, with D perhaps matching TRBD1 (5 bases). Between the trimmed V and J ends, which lost 5 bases and 2 bases, there was a span of 10 bases. CDR1 LNHDA and CDR2 SQIVND come from the germline V gene (reference sequence). CDR3 size: 13 residues. The chain's CDR3 is CASSGAETYEQYF. The DNA for the CDR3 is TGTGCCAGTAGTGGGGCCGAGACCTACGAGCAGTACTTC.

This sequence joins TRBV6-6 and TRBJ1-2, with 10 positions matching TRBD1. The CDR3 consists of 14 residues. The ends lost 5 bases at V and 7 bases at J; junction bases unmatched: 7. Looked up from germline, CDR1 is MNHNY and CDR2 is SVGAGI (reference sequence). DNA for the CDR3: TGTGCCAGCAGTGCCGACAGGGGGCATGGTGGCTACACCTTC. Its protein product is CASSADRGHGGYTF.

The V and J genes are TRBV7-6 and TRBJ2-1; 12 nucleotides agree with TRBD1. The germline gives CDR1 SGHVS, CDR2 FNYEAQ. The junction had 4 bases not matched to a gene; V was cut back by 6 bases and J by 7 bases. The CDR3 has 14 amino acids. For the CDR3, the DNA is TGTGCCAGCAGGGGGACAGGGGGCAAAAATGAGCAGTTCTTC. The encoded protein is CASRGTGGKNEQFF.

The J gene is TRBJ2-5, the V gene TRBV10-2; 8 bases line up with TRBD2. CDR1 and CDR2 from the germline V gene are WSHSY and SAAADI. The CDR3 is 15 residues long. Trimming took 7 bases from V and 5 from J; bases not matched to a gene: 12. The CDR3 loop reads CASKPGGPAGETQYF. In DNA form, the CDR3 reads TGCGCCAGCAAGCCGGGAGGGCCGGCGGGGGAGACCCAGTACTTC.

The table lists this clone with a count of one. This chain's CDR3 is CASSLTRETYEQYF. The CDR3, as DNA: TGTGCCAGCAGCTTAACCCGAGAGACCTACGAGCAGTACTTC. This chain uses TRBV5-5 with TRBJ2-7; no clear D gene. Trimming took 2 bases from V and 2 from J, leaving 11 bases between them. Germline values: CDR1 SGHKS, CDR2 YYEKEE (reference sequence). CDR3 length equals 14 residues. Looking up the rest from reference TRBV5-5 and TRBJ2-7 gives the full variable domain: DAGVTQSPTHLIKTRGQQVTLRCSPISGHKSVSWYQQVLGQGPQFIFQYYEKEERGRGNFPDRFSARQFPNYSSELNVNALLLGDSALYLCASSLTRETYEQYFGPGTRLTVT.

The chain combines TRBV18 with TRBJ2-3; 10 nucleotides align to TRBD1. V trimming: 3 bases; J trimming: 5 bases; junction bases outside the gene matches: 5. Looked up from germline, CDR1 is KGHSH and CDR2 is LQKENI. The CDR3 has 15 residues. CDR3: CASSPGTGVRDTQYF. CDR3 bases: TGTGCCAGCTCACCCGGGACAGGGGTCCGAGATACGCAGTATTTT.

The rearrangement links TRBV7-9 to TRBJ2-3; 7 bases align to TRBD1. Germline CDR1 reads SEHNR; CDR2 reads FQNEAQ (reference sequence). This CDR3 region has 16 residues. After removal of 5 bases from V and 1 base from J, the junction contained 9 bases not matched to a gene. CDR3 sequence reads: CASSRATGTGTDTQYF. In DNA, the CDR3 is TGTGCCAGCAGCCGTGCGACAGGGACGGGCACAGATACGCAGTATTTT.

The chain employs TRBV9 and TRBJ2-4; D may be TRBD1 or TRBD2 (5 bases each). There are 13 residues in the CDR3. Trimming shortened V by 2 bases and J by 5 bases, and 8 bases separated the two germline ends. Germline V gene sequence: CDR1 SGDLS, CDR2 YYNGEE. In nucleotides, the CDR3 is TGTGCCAGCAGCGTGGGGACCGAAAACATTCAGTACTTC. Translated: CASSVGTENIQYF.

This chain links TRBV11-2 with TRBJ2-7, with TRBD1 identical over 8 bases. The CDR3 runs to 16 residues. Germline V lookup: CDR1 SGHAT, CDR2 FQNNGV. V gave up 5 bases and J gave up 4 bases; unmatched junction bases: 13. In DNA form, the CDR3 reads TGTGCCAGCAGCCCCCCAGGGGGCTTCCGGACGTACGAGCAGTACTTC. Protein sequence: CASSPPGGFRTYEQYF.